Below, 26 T cell receptor beta chains from the same sample are listed, as sequenced in a study of read filtering for tumor transcriptome and immune sequencing. Molecular barcoded adaptors covering alpha/delta and beta/gamma chains were used on 400 ng RNA. Using its own MiXCR run on the reads, TCRdb lists one record per CDR3 protein. The sample includes about 58,000 distinct CDR3 sequences, approximately 13% of them seen just once. The sample comprised a population of CD138-negative cells sorted from bone marrow. All receptors derive from a donor at least 40 years old with multiple myeloma.

This clonotype was detected ten times or more. The rearrangement joins TRBV2 to TRBJ2-2, with D uncertain. Per germline, CDR1 SNHLY and CDR2 FYNNEI. V was trimmed by 7 bases and J by 2 bases, leaving 11 bases between them. The CDR3 is 14 amino acids. The CDR3, as DNA: TGTGCCAGCATTGGCACGGACAACACCGGGGAGCTGTTTTTT. This gives the protein CASIGTDNTGELFF.

In its sample, this clonotype was seen many times. The genes are TRBV2 and TRBJ1-2, with 8 bases fitting TRBD1. After removal of 2 bases from V and 2 bases from J, the junction contained 4 bases not matched to a gene. Germline values: CDR1 SNHLY, CDR2 FYNNEI. This CDR3 contains 15 residues. The CDR3, as DNA: TGTGCCAGCAGTGAATTTCAGGGGGCAAACTATGGCTACACCTTC. Translated, it gives CASSEFQGANYGYTF. Supplemented by reference TRBV2 and TRBJ1-2, the full variable domain reads EPEVTQTPSHQVTQMGQEVILRCVPISNHLYFYWYRQILGQKVEFLVSFYNNEISEKSEIFDDQFSVERPDGSNFTLKIRSTKLEDSAMYFCASSEFQGANYGYTFGSGTRLTVV.

This clonotype was seen many times. The chain uses TRBV10-3 and TRBJ2-5, with 10 positions matching TRBD2. The CDR3 has 13 amino acids. CDR1 ENHRY and CDR2 SYGVKD come from the germline V gene. The J segment lost 7 bases and the V segment lost 6 bases, leaving 5 bases of the junction unmatched. The CDR3 sequence: CAISGTSEGTQYF. Written as DNA, the CDR3 is TGTGCCATCAGCGGGACTAGCGAGGGGACCCAGTACTTC.

Regarding this clonotype: A read error likely explains this, since a far larger clone differs by one base. The chain uses TRBV12-2 and TRBJ2-2; TRBD1 was called by the table and not checked on the DNA. TRBV12-2 is a documented pseudogene. This CDR3 spans 14 amino acids. DNA for the CDR3: TGTGCCAGCAACTTCAGGGGGTCCACCGGGGAGCTGTTTTTT. Translating it yields CASNFRGSTGELFF.

This clonotype was recorded many times. The gene calls are TRBV7-9 and TRBJ1-1; a weak D match, TRBD1 (6 bases). Trimming stripped 2 bases from V and 8 bases from J, with 12 bases between. Germline CDR1 reads SEHNR; CDR2 reads FQNEAQ (reference sequence). This CDR3 is built from 13 residues. CDR3: CASSLPGAAEAFF. The CDR3 DNA is TGTGCCAGCAGCTTACCAGGGGCTGCAGAAGCTTTCTTT.

This clonotype came up many times. The CDR3 loop reads CASSQRFPRKQVTYGYTF. The CDR3 bases are TGTGCCAGCAGCCAAAGGTTCCCAAGAAAACAGGTGACCTATGGCTACACCTTC. This chain joins TRBV3-1 and TRBJ1-2, with D tentatively TRBD1 (5 bases). Trimming stripped 2 bases from V and 4 bases from J, with 23 bases between. There are 18 residues in the CDR3. Germline CDR1 LGHDT, CDR2 YNNKEL (reference sequence).

This clonotype showed up many times. This sequence joins TRBV19 and TRBJ2-7; 9 nucleotides match TRBD1. Germline CDR1 LNHDA, CDR2 SQIVND (reference sequence). The junction had 14 bases not matched to a gene; V was cut back by 10 bases and J by 4 bases. The CDR3 covers 15 residues. In nucleotides, the CDR3 is TGTGCCACCCACCCCGGGACAGGGATGAAATACGAGCAGTACTTC. This sequence encodes CATHPGTGMKYEQYF.

This clonotype came up many times. This chain connects TRBV11-3 to TRBJ1-1, with 8 bases fitting TRBD1. This CDR3 has 13 residues. After removal of 3 bases from V and 7 bases from J, the junction contained 4 bases not matched to a gene. Looked up from germline, CDR1 is SGHNT and CDR2 is YENEEA. The CDR3 DNA reads as TGTGCCAGCAGCTTTGGGGGGACAGGTGAAGCTTTCTTT. This gives the protein CASSFGGTGEAFF.

At least ten counts were recorded for this clonotype. V gene TRBV10-3 combines with J gene TRBJ1-5; the D is unclear. Germline CDR1 reads ENHRY; CDR2 reads SYGVKD. Trimming took 4 bases from V and 3 from J, leaving 7 bases between them. The CDR3 covers 13 residues. CDR3 nucleotide sequence: TGTGCCATCAGTGCTCGAGACAATCAGCCCCAGCATTTT. This gives the protein CAISARDNQPQHF.

The rearrangement uses TRBV7-8 and TRBJ2-3; TRBD2 aligns across 8 bases. Germline V gene lookup returns CDR1 SGHVS and CDR2 FQNEAQ. This CDR3 is built from 16 residues. The junction had 8 bases not matched to a gene; V was cut back by 6 bases and J by 0 bases. In DNA form, the CDR3 reads TGTGCCAGCAGATTGAACGGGGGGGGGAGCACAGATACGCAGTATTTT. It codes for CASRLNGGGSTDTQYF.

This clonotype was found a few times. A much larger clonotype is one base distant, so this may be a read error. The rearrangement links TRBV7-3 to TRBJ2-7; TRBD1 is a possible D gene (7 bases). The V end was cut by 5 bases, the J end by 6 bases, with 17 bases between. Germline V gene lookup returns CDR1 SGHTA and CDR2 FQGTGA. CDR3 length: 14 amino acids. CDR3: CASSLQGGPREQYF. CDR3 DNA: TGTGCCAGCAGCCTCCAGGGGGGACCCCGCGAGCAGTACTTC.

The sample holds many counts of this clonotype. The chain uses TRBV24-1 and TRBJ2-3, with D perhaps TRBD2 (5 bases). V lost 1 base and J lost 4, with 11 bases in between. Germline V gene sequence: CDR1 KGHDR, CDR2 SFDVKD. This CDR3 has 15 residues. The CDR3 nucleotides are TGTGCCACCAGTGATTTAAGGGCGAGGGCAGATACGCAGTATTTT. Translating it yields CATSDLRARADTQYF.

This clonotype occurred many times. This rearrangement joins TRBV7-6 to TRBJ1-1, with D unresolved. Germline-derived CDR1 and CDR2 are SGHVS and FNYEAQ. The CDR3 spans 15 residues. Trimming pared 2 bases from V and 1 base from J, leaving 11 bases between. The CDR3 DNA reads TGTGCCAGCAGCTTAAGGGCAGGTGGGAACACTGAAGCTTTCTTT. It specifies CASSLRAGGNTEAFF.

The chain couples TRBV6-5 to TRBJ1-1, with TRBD1 matching 7 bases. The germline gives CDR1 MNHEY, CDR2 SVGAGI. After removal of 7 bases from V and 1 base from J, the junction contained 6 bases not matched to a gene. The CDR3 consists of 14 residues. The CDR3 spells CASIPAGGNTEAFF. The CDR3 bases are TGTGCCAGCATTCCGGCAGGGGGGAACACTGAAGCTTTCTTT.

This clonotype was detected many times. The V gene is TRBV28, the J gene TRBJ1-2, with 7 bases that match TRBD1. Germline loops: CDR1 MDHEN, CDR2 SYDVKM. This CDR3 has 14 residues. J gave up 8 bases and V 3 bases, and 9 bases lay outside the gene matches. The DNA for the CDR3 is TGTGCCAGCAGTTTGATAGAGGGGGCAAAGGGCTACACCTTC. As protein: CASSLIEGAKGYTF.

The sample holds a few counts of this clonotype. This chain connects TRBV7-3 to TRBJ2-1; 8 bases map to TRBD2. V lost 5 bases, J lost 7 bases, and 7 bases stayed unmatched. CDR3 length: 14 residues. Germline V gives CDR1 SGHTA, CDR2 FQGTGA. The DNA for the CDR3 is TGTGCCAGCAGCCCCGGGGGCGGGAGGAATGAGCAGTTCTTC. This sequence encodes CASSPGGGRNEQFF.

CDR3 coding DNA: TGCAGTGCTAGAGATGCCAAGGTCGTGAACACTGAAGCTTTCTTT. Its protein product is CSARDAKVVNTEAFF. The V gene is TRBV20-1, the J gene TRBJ1-1; no clear D gene. Trimming removed 0 bases from V and 0 bases from J, with 11 bases in between. The CDR3 runs 15 residues. Germline CDR1 reads DFQATT; CDR2 reads SNEGSKA (reference sequence).

This clonotype was found many times. The chain has TRBV3-1 and TRBJ1-5, with D unclear. V was shortened by 4 bases and J by 5 bases, with 9 bases between the two germline ends. The germline V gene has CDR1 LGHDT and CDR2 YNNKEL (reference sequence). The CDR3 has 13 residues. The CDR3 nucleotides are TGTGCCAGCAGCCGTCCCGGGGATCAGCCCCAGCATTTT. Its translation is CASSRPGDQPQHF.

This clonotype has ten or more counts. V is TRBV29-1 and J is TRBJ2-7; 9 positions match TRBD1. J was trimmed by 4 bases and V by 7 bases; bases with no gene match: 8. Germline values: CDR1 SQVTM, CDR2 ANQGSEA. CDR3 length: 13 residues. The CDR3 loop reads CSAGTGSAYEQYF. The CDR3 DNA follows: TGCAGCGCCGGGACAGGGAGTGCGTACGAGCAGTACTTC.

This clonotype has ten or more counts. As DNA, the CDR3 is TGTGCCAGCAGGCCCGTGGGGGGCATGAACACTGAAGCTTTCTTT. It yields the protein CASRPVGGMNTEAFF. The rearrangement links TRBV6-5 to TRBJ1-1; a possible D gene is TRBD1 (6 bases). The germline V gene encodes CDR1 MNHEY and CDR2 SVGAGI. The CDR3 is made up of 15 amino acids. V was shortened by 6 bases and J by 0 bases, with 14 bases between the two germline ends.

This clonotype appeared a single time. A much larger clone differs from this one at a single base, so this may be a read error. The rearrangement links TRBV7-3 to TRBJ2-2, with 8 bases that match TRBD2. Germline values: CDR1 SGHTA, CDR2 FQGTGA. CDR3 length: 19 amino acids. CDR3 amino acids: CASSFLPRVTSGNTGKLFF. The CDR3 region has the DNA TGTGCCAGCAGCTTTCTCCCCCGGGTAACTAGCGGCAACACCGGGAAGCTGTTTTTT. The variable domain in full, completed from reference TRBV7-3 and TRBJ2-2, reads GAGVSQTPSNKVTEKGKYVELRCDPISGHTALYWYRQSLGQGPEFLIYFQGTGAADDSGLPNDRFFAVRPEGSVSTLKIQRTERGDSAVYLCASSFLPRVTSGNTGKLFFGEGSRLTVL.

This clonotype was observed many times. This sequence joins TRBV28 and TRBJ1-1; D is unclear. The germline CDR1 and CDR2 sequences are MDHEN and SYDVKM. Trimming took 3 bases from V and 4 from J, leaving 9 bases between them. The CDR3 is 13 residues long. The DNA for the CDR3 is TGTGCCAGCAGTTTTCTGGGCGGCACTGAAGCTTTCTTT. Amino acid sequence: CASSFLGGTEAFF. Full variable domain (rest looked up from reference TRBV28 and TRBJ1-1): DVKVTQSSRYLVKRTGEKVFLECVQDMDHENMFWYRQDPGLGLRLIYFSYDVKMKEKGDIPEGYSVSREKKERFSLILESASTNQTSMYLCASSFLGGTEAFFGQGTRLTVV.

This clonotype was observed many times. The chain is built from TRBV11-2 and TRBJ1-6; 7 nucleotides align to TRBD1. This CDR3 is 15 amino acids long. J gave up 9 bases and V 7 bases, and 12 bases lay outside the gene matches. Germline assignment: CDR1 SGHAT and CDR2 FQNNGV. The CDR3 spells CASTRGRGNISPLHF. CDR3 nucleotides: TGTGCCAGCACAAGGGGGCGAGGGAACATTTCACCCCTCCACTTT.

This clonotype showed up many times. V gene TRBV5-1 combines with J gene TRBJ1-5; D uncertain. Deletions cut 5 bases from V and 4 bases from J, with 13 bases between. CDR1 SGHRS and CDR2 YFSETQ come from the germline V gene. The CDR3 has 14 amino acids. DNA for the CDR3: TGCGCCAGCAGACCTAACGAGGGAAATCAGCCCCAGCATTTT. Protein sequence: CASRPNEGNQPQHF. Full variable domain (remainder filled in from reference TRBV5-1 and TRBJ1-5): KAGVTQTPRYLIKTRGQQVTLSCSPISGHRSVSWYQQTPGQGLQFLFEYFSETQRNKGNFPGRFSGRQFSNSRSEMNVSTLELGDSALYLCASRPNEGNQPQHFGDGTRLSIL.

This CDR3 is CASSSRGLAGRWTQYF. CDR3 DNA sequence: TGTGCCAGCAGCTCCCGTGGACTAGCGGGGAGGTGGACCCAGTACTTC. The rearrangement links TRBV11-2 to TRBJ2-5, with 12 bases lining up with TRBD2. From germline, CDR1 is SGHAT and CDR2 FQNNGV. J was trimmed by 7 bases and V by 4 bases; bases with no gene match: 10. The CDR3 sequence is 16 residues long.

As to this clonotype: A clone one base away is much larger, so this may be a read error. V is TRBV10-1 and J is TRBJ2-7, with 9 bases identical to TRBD1. V trimming: 5 bases; J trimming: 9 bases; junction bases outside the gene matches: 5. Germline values: CDR1 WNHNN, CDR2 SYGVQD (reference sequence). This CDR3 has 12 residues. The CDR3 nucleotides read TGCGCCAGCAGTCGGGACAGGGATGCGCAGTACTTC. This translates into CASSRDRDAQYF.